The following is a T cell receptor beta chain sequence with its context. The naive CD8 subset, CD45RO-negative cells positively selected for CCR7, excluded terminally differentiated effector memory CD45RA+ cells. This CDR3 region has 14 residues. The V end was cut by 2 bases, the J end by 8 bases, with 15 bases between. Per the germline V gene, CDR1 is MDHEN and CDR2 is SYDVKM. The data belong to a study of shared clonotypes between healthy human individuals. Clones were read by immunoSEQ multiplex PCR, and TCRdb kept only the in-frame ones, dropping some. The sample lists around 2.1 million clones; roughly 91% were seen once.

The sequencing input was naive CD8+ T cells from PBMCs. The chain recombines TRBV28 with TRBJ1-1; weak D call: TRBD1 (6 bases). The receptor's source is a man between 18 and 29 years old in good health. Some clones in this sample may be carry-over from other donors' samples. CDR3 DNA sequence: TGTGCCAGCAGTTTAGTCTGGGGGGCGAGGGAAGCTTTCTTT. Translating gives CASSLVWGAREAFF.